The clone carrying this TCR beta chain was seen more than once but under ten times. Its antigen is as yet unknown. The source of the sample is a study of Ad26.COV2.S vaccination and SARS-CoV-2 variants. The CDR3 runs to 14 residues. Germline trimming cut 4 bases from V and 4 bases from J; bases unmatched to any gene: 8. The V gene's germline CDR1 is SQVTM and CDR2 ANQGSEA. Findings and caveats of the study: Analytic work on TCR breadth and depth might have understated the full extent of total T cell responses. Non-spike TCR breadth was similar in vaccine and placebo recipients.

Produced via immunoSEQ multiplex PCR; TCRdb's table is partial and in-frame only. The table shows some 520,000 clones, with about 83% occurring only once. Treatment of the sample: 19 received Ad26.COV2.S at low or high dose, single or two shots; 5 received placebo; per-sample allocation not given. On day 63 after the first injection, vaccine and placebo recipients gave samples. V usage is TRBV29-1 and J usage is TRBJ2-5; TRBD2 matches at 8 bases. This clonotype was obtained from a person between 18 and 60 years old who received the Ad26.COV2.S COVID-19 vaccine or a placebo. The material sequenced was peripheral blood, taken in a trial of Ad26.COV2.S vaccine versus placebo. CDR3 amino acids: CSVVPSGSIETQYF. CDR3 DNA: TGCAGCGTTGTTCCCAGCGGGAGTATAGAGACCCAGTACTTC.